Sequencing of this T cell receptor beta chain was carried out in a study of T and B cells in COVID-19 patients. Study-level points and caveats: Exclusive to the recovered cohort were 2,300 or so TCR clusters, 30 to 40 of them with low generation probability. Active COVID-19 showed highly clonal TRB repertoires; recovery showed diversity and richness above healthy donors.

A few counts support this clonotype. Its antigen remains unknown. Trimming took 4 bases from V and 0 from J, leaving 4 bases between them. Germline V lookup: CDR1 GTSNPN, CDR2 SVGIG (reference sequence). The CDR3 runs 12 residues. TRB was amplified from approximately 250-480 ng of blood genomic DNA. BIOMED2 TRB-A/B primer pools were used in multiplex TRB PCR. TCRdb ran MiXCR on the multiplex PCR reads and lists one entry per CDR3 protein. The sample carries roughly 9,000 distinct CDR3 sequences, 25% to 30% recorded once. This TCR was recovered from a human donor who had recovered from COVID-19. This rearrangement joins TRBV30 to TRBJ1-3; D ambiguous. Source material: blood. Here the CDR3 DNA reads TGTGCCTGGACACTCTCTGGAAACACCATATATTTT. This sequence encodes CAWTLSGNTIYF.